The 23 T cell receptor beta chains in this list originate from one sample, sequenced in a study of blood T cell repertoires in COVID-19. Profiling relied on immunoSEQ multiplex PCR, and the TCRdb table lists in-frame clones only, not all of them. The sample records some 360,000 clones, almost 90% being singletons. Sequencing input: PBMCs or T cells enriched from blood (not recorded which). The receptors here all came from a woman in her twenties or thirties who had been exposed to COVID-19.

The chain combines TRBV18 with TRBJ1-3; tentative D call: TRBD1 (5 bases). The CDR3 is 17 residues long. Trimming pared 3 bases from V and 0 bases from J, leaving 15 bases between. CDR1 is KGHSH and CDR2 is LQKENI in the germline V gene. CDR3 protein: CASSPRPGDFSGNTIYF. CDR3 sequence (DNA): TGTGCCAGCTCACCGAGACCTGGGGACTTCTCTGGAAACACCATATATTTT.

This sequence joins TRBV30 and TRBJ1-6, with 10 bases identical to TRBD1. The germline gives CDR1 GTSNPN, CDR2 SVGIG (reference sequence). V lost 1 base to trimming and J lost 7 bases; unmatched junction nucleotides: 7. This CDR3 is 16 amino acids long. CDR3 residues: CAWSAPGTGANSPLHF. The CDR3 DNA is TGTGCCTGGAGTGCCCCAGGGACAGGGGCGAATTCACCCCTCCACTTT.

This clone was recorded once. The chain recombines TRBV12-2 with TRBJ1-5; the D call of TRBD1 is as the table states it, not checked on the DNA. TRBV12-2 is tagged as a pseudogene. The CDR3 runs to 16 residues. Written as DNA, the CDR3 is TGTGCAAGTCGCTTAATCACAGGTGATAGCAATCAGCCCCAGCATTTT. Its translation: CASRLITGDSNQPQHF.

The CDR3 protein is CASSPRLLAGYVEQFF. In nucleotides, the CDR3 is TGTGCCAGCAGCCCCCGATTACTAGCGGGATATGTTGAGCAGTTCTTC. J is TRBJ2-1 and V is TRBV7-9; 10 bases line up with TRBD2. The germline V gene encodes CDR1 SEHNR and CDR2 FQNEAQ (reference sequence). V shed 5 bases, J shed 9 bases, and the junction held 13 bases outside the gene matches. This CDR3 region has 16 residues.

V and J are TRBV21-1 and TRBJ1-6; TRBD1, the table's D call, was not compared with the DNA. TRBV21-1 is reported as a pseudogene. This CDR3 has 17 amino acids. CDR3 nucleotides: TGTGCCGCCCTGGGACAGGGGGGCATAGCGTATAATTCACCCCTCCACTTT. This gives the protein CAALGQGGIAYNSPLHF.

This chain links TRBV11-2 with TRBJ1-5; D not certain. This CDR3 region has 15 residues. The V gene's germline CDR1 is SGHAT and CDR2 FQNNGV. Trimming cost V 0 bases and J 1 base, with 7 bases left between them. The CDR3 sequence is CASSLDGESNQPQHF. The CDR3 DNA reads as TGTGCCAGCAGCTTAGACGGAGAGAGCAATCAGCCCCAGCATTTT.

The chain combines TRBV7-8 with TRBJ2-2, with 9 nucleotides matching TRBD2. This CDR3 contains 15 residues. CDR1 is SGHVS and CDR2 is FQNEAQ in the germline V gene. The V gene end was trimmed by 5 bases and the J gene end by 4 bases; junction bases not matched to a gene: 5. CDR3: CASSQSGRITGELFF. CDR3 DNA: TGTGCCAGCAGCCAGAGCGGGAGGATCACCGGGGAGCTGTTTTTT. The complete variable domain, with remaining parts taken from reference TRBV7-8 and TRBJ2-2, reads GAGVSQSPRYKVAKRGQDVALRCDPISGHVSLFWYQQALGQGPEFLTYFQNEAQLDKSGLPSDRFFAERPEGSVSTLKIQRTQQEDSAVYLCASSQSGRITGELFFGEGSRLTVL.

The chain has TRBV5-4 and TRBJ2-7, with 8 bases that match TRBD2. CDR3 size: 14 residues. Trimming at V came to 1 base and at J to 5 bases, leaving 5 bases not matched to a gene. Looked up from germline, CDR1 is SGHNT and CDR2 is YYREEE (reference sequence). CDR3: CASSLNGRANEQYF. CDR3 in DNA: TGTGCCAGCAGCTTGAACGGGAGGGCTAACGAGCAGTACTTC.

The genes are TRBV5-1 and TRBJ2-7; 13 bases fit TRBD2. This CDR3 has 20 residues. The germline V gene encodes CDR1 SGHRS and CDR2 YFSETQ. Trimming at V came to 0 bases and at J to 1 base, leaving 13 bases not matched to a gene. The CDR3 loop is CASSLGLAGGHESNSYEQYF. CDR3 sequence (DNA): TGCGCCAGCAGCTTGGGACTAGCGGGAGGCCATGAGTCTAATTCCTACGAGCAGTACTTC.

The CDR3 DNA reads as TGTGCCAGCAGTAGGGGCCCGGAGAACACTGAAGCTTTCTTT. Encoded protein: CASSRGPENTEAFF. The V gene is TRBV6-5, the J gene TRBJ1-1; tentatively, D is TRBD1 (5 bases). Germline V gene lookup returns CDR1 MNHEY and CDR2 SVGAGI. CDR3 length: 14 amino acids. The V end lost 5 bases, the J end lost 1 base, and 11 bases lay between the germline ends.

The chain recombines TRBV27 with TRBJ1-5, with D possibly matching TRBD1 (5 bases). This CDR3 has 15 residues. Germline CDR1 MNHEY, CDR2 SMNVEV (reference sequence). Trimming left V 2 bases short and J 4 bases short, with 12 bases between. The CDR3 sequence: CASSLGDGANQPQHF. The CDR3 region has the DNA TGTGCCAGCAGTTTAGGCGATGGGGCTAATCAGCCCCAGCATTTT.

The V and J genes are TRBV6-5 and TRBJ2-4; D is unclear. The germline V and J ends were trimmed by 2 bases and 0 bases, with 11 bases remaining between them. CDR1 and CDR2 from the germline V gene are MNHEY and SVGAGI. This CDR3 spans 16 amino acids. In DNA, the CDR3 is TGTGCCAGCAGTTACAACATCCGACTAGCCAAAAACATTCAGTACTTC. It encodes CASSYNIRLAKNIQYF.

In its sample, this clone was seen once. The chain is built from TRBV5-1 and TRBJ1-6; TRBD1 matches at 7 bases. This CDR3 comprises 15 residues. Unmatched junction bases numbered 8, after V lost 4 bases and J lost 7 bases. Germline V lookup: CDR1 SGHRS, CDR2 YFSETQ. Here the CDR3 reads CASSSGQVWNSPLHF. In nucleotides, the CDR3 is TGCGCCAGCAGCAGCGGACAGGTGTGGAATTCACCCCTCCACTTT.

The V gene is TRBV7-9, the J gene TRBJ1-1; a weak D match, TRBD1 (6 bases). Trimming took off 2 bases at V and 1 base at J, with 11 bases between the two ends. Germline V gives CDR1 SEHNR, CDR2 FQNEAQ (reference sequence). The CDR3 contains 15 residues. This CDR3 reads CASSLLRGSNTEAFF. Here the CDR3 DNA reads TGTGCCAGCAGCTTACTCAGGGGCTCGAACACTGAAGCTTTCTTT.

The J gene is TRBJ2-3, the V gene TRBV12-3 or TRBV12-4, with D perhaps TRBD2 (5 bases). V gave up 5 bases and J gave up 6 bases, with 12 bases separating them. The CDR3 spans 13 residues. In DNA, the CDR3 is TGTGCCAGCAGTGGACGGGGAATCGATACGCAGTATTTT. Its protein product is CASSGRGIDTQYF.

Written as DNA, the CDR3 is TGTGCCAGCAGCTTAGGGACTAGCGGGAGCCGGCGGGAGCAGTACTTC. It translates to CASSLGTSGSRREQYF. The genes are TRBV7-6 and TRBJ2-7, with 13 bases aligning to TRBD2. CDR3 size: 16 residues. Germline V CDR1 and CDR2: SGHVS, FNYEAQ. The ends lost 1 base at V and 7 bases at J; junction bases unmatched: 7.

The J gene is TRBJ2-1, the V gene TRBV10-1; 11 nucleotides agree with TRBD2. This CDR3 has 13 residues. Germline CDR1 and CDR2: WNHNN and SYGVQD (reference sequence). The V and J ends lost 4 bases and 7 bases, in that order; junction bases with no gene match: 0. The CDR3, as DNA: TGCGCCAGCAGTGGACTAGCGGGAAATGAGCAGTTCTTC. It is translated as CASSGLAGNEQFF.

The V gene is TRBV27, the J gene TRBJ1-6, with D possibly matching TRBD1 (5 bases). Germline V gene sequence: CDR1 MNHEY, CDR2 SMNVEV (reference sequence). V gave up 6 bases and J gave up 6 bases, with 12 bases separating them. This CDR3 has 14 amino acids. CDR3 region: CASSLQGSNSPLHF. CDR3 sequence (DNA): TGTGCCAGCAGCCTGCAGGGTAGTAATTCACCCCTCCACTTT.

On this clone itself: Other DNA sequences within the sample encode an identical CDR3. The chain uses TRBV9 and TRBJ2-7; TRBD2 aligns across 8 bases. This CDR3 contains 15 residues. V lost 0 bases and J lost 1; bases outside the gene matches: 3. Per the germline V gene, CDR1 is SGDLS and CDR2 is YYNGEE. The CDR3: CASSVGASGSYEQYF. CDR3 DNA sequence: TGTGCCAGCAGCGTAGGGGCTAGCGGGTCCTACGAGCAGTACTTC.

The gene calls are TRBV4-2 and TRBJ1-5, with D perhaps TRBD1 (6 bases). The CDR3 loop spans 15 amino acids. CDR1 is LGHNA and CDR2 is YNFKEQ in the germline V gene. Trimming took 4 bases from V and 2 from J, leaving 12 bases between them. This chain's CDR3 is CASSLSRGGNQPQHF. CDR3 sequence (DNA): TGTGCCAGCAGCCTTAGCAGGGGTGGCAATCAGCCCCAGCATTTT.

The chain employs TRBV28 and TRBJ1-1; D is undetermined. The CDR3 spans 16 residues. Germline CDR1 reads MDHEN; CDR2 reads SYDVKM. The V and J ends lost 1 base and 0 bases respectively, with 12 bases between them. CDR3 DNA sequence: TGTGCCAGCAGTTTATCGCCAGGCCGAATGAACACTGAAGCTTTCTTT. Its protein product is CASSLSPGRMNTEAFF.

The genes are TRBV7-2 and TRBJ2-5; 13 nucleotides agree with TRBD2. Trimming removed 5 bases from V and 5 bases from J; junction bases left unmatched: 11. CDR3 size: 17 residues. Looked up from germline, CDR1 is SGHTA and CDR2 is FQGNSA. CDR3 bases: TGTGCCAGCAGCCCCCGGACTAGCGGGAGATCCTGGGAGACCCAGTACTTC. This gives the protein CASSPRTSGRSWETQYF.

The rearrangement links TRBV7-9 to TRBJ2-2, with a tentative D call TRBD1 (5 bases). This CDR3 spans 13 amino acids. Trimming took 5 bases from V and 7 from J, leaving 11 bases between them. Germline loops: CDR1 SEHNR, CDR2 FQNEAQ (reference sequence). CDR3 sequence reads: CASSAGLGGELFF. The CDR3 nucleotides read TGTGCCAGCAGCGCAGGGTTGGGCGGGGAGCTGTTTTTT.